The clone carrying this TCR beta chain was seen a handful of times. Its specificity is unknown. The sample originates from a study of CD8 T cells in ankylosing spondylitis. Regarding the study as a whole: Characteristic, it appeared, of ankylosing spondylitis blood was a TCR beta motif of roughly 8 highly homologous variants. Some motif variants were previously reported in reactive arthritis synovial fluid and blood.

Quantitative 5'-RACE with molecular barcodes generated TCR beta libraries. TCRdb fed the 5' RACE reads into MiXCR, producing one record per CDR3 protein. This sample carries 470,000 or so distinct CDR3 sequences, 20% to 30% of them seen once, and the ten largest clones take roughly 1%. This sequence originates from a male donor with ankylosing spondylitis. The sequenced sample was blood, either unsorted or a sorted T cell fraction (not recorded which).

CDR3 amino acids: CASIERTGELFF. The CDR3, as DNA: TGTGCCAGCATCGAGAGGACCGGGGAGCTGTTTTTT. The chain employs TRBV7-2 and TRBJ2-2; D call uncertain. The CDR3 extends over 12 amino acids. V shed 7 bases and J shed 5 bases, with 8 bases lying between them. Per the germline V gene, CDR1 is SGHTA and CDR2 is FQGNSA.